This T cell receptor (beta chain) comes out of a study of blood T cell repertoires in COVID-19. The CDR3 is made up of 18 amino acids. V dropped 0 bases and J dropped 3; count of bases not matched to a gene: 9. Germline CDR1 is SGHTA and CDR2 is FQGNSA. TCRdb keeps only in-frame clones here, not all; method: immunoSEQ multiplex PCR. The sample carries approximately 230,000 clones, 80% to 90% recorded once. This TCR derives from a man between 35 and 55 years old who had recovered from COVID-19. Sequencing was performed on PBMCs or T cells enriched from blood (not recorded which). The chain has TRBV7-2 and TRBJ2-1; 9 positions agree with TRBD2. The CDR3 DNA sequence: TGTGCCAGCAGCTTAGCTATGTCTAGCGGGGCCTTCTACAATGAGCAGTTCTTC. This sequence encodes CASSLAMSSGAFYNEQFF.